The sequence of this T cell receptor (beta chain) was determined in a study of early T cells in non-severe SARS-CoV-2 infection. Background on the study: It was bulk RNA from unsorted whole blood that was sequenced, and the chains were unpaired.

This CDR3 is 13 amino acids long. CDR1 is MGHRA, CDR2 YSYEKL, per germline. Study-level points and caveats: Comparison of clonotypes with VDJdb favored anti-spike CD8 responses while missing private and CD4 specificities.

This clonotype has ten or more counts. What it binds is unknown. Mismatch with germline at one junction end may stem from a read error. Molecules of cDNA were individually given unique molecular identifiers that were attached to them. TCRdb reprocessed the 5' RACE reads with MiXCR, giving one entry per CDR3 protein. Here the sample spans approximately 44,000 distinct CDR3 sequences, less than 15% being singletons. This sequence originates from an adult who was a healthcare worker with PCR-confirmed SARS-CoV-2 infection or an uninfected control (not recorded which). Sequencing was performed on whole blood. The gene calls are TRBV4-1 and TRBJ2-7; D is unresolved. The CDR3 loop reads CASSPQTEGLPFF. CDR3 coding DNA: TGCGCCAGCAGCCCCCAAACAGAAGGATTACCCTTCTTC.